This T cell receptor beta chain was recovered during a study of T-cell reconstitution after alpha-beta-depleted transplantation in children. A library of TCRbeta sequences, prepared with unique molecular identifiers, was generated. TCRdb passed the PCR reads through MiXCR, listing each CDR3 protein once. Found here are over 150,000 distinct CDR3 sequences, less than 15% of them singletons; the top ten hold roughly an eighth. The CDR3 is 14 amino acids. Trimming pared 4 bases from V and 8 bases from J, leaving 16 bases between. Germline V gene lookup returns CDR1 SGHRS and CDR2 YFSETQ. This clonotype was detected many times.

The sample was PBMCs from the stem cell graft donor, taken from the stem cell graft. This chain joins TRBV5-1 and TRBJ2-1; a weak D match, TRBD2 (5 bases). The TCR comes from a human donor who donated a stem cell graft to a child with acute lymphoblastic leukemia. The CDR3 nucleotides read TGCGCCAGCAGCACCAGACGGGGTAAGGATGAGCAGTTCTTC. Translating gives CASSTRRGKDEQFF.